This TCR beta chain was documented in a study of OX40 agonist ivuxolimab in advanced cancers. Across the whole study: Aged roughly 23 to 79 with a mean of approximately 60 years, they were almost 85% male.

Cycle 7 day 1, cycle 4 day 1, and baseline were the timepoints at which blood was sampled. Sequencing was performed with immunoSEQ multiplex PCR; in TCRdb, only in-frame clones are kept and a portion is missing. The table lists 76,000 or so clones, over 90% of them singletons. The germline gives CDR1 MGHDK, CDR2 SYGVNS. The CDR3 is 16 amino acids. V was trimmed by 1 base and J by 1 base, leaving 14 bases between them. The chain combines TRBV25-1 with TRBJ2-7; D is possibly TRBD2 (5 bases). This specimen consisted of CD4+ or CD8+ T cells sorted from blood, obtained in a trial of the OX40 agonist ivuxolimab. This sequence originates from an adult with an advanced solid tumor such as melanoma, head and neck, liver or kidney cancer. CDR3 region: CASSEFGLLGSYEQYF. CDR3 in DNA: TGTGCCAGCAGTGAATTTGGACTGCTAGGATCCTACGAGCAGTACTTC.